The rows below give T cell receptor beta chains drawn from one sample of a study of blood T cell repertoires in COVID-19. The data were produced by immunoSEQ multiplex PCR, yet TCRdb's version contains in-frame clones alone and is incomplete. Here the sample spans about 200,000 clones, nearly 90% being singletons. The sample taken for sequencing was PBMCs or T cells enriched from blood (not recorded which). These receptors came from a woman aged 30 to 39 with acute COVID-19. Both conserved end residues are part of each CDR3.

V: TRBV7-8
J: TRBJ2-3
CDR3: CASSLAGTAGTDTQYF

V: TRBV10-3
J: TRBJ2-3
CDR3: CAISLILRTSGGWTDTQYF

V: TRBV18
J: TRBJ1-1
CDR3: CASSPMAGGEAFF

V: TRBV6-2/TRBV6-3
J: TRBJ1-2
CDR3: CASSYSQLSNYGYTF

V: TRBV5-5
J: TRBJ1-2
CDR3: CASSLAGVDGYTF

V: TRBV12-3/TRBV12-4
J: TRBJ2-7
CDR3: CASTYGDEQYF

V: TRBV9
J: TRBJ1-2
CDR3: CASSATDRGLGYTF

V: TRBV7-9
J: TRBJ1-2
CDR3: CASSFPPGQIYGYTF

V: TRBV11-2
J: TRBJ1-2
CDR3: CASSRGTARYGYTF

V: TRBV6-2/TRBV6-3
J: TRBJ2-2
CDR3: CASSYGRPRTGELFF

V: TRBV10-1
J: TRBJ2-3
CDR3: CASSESGGATDTQYF

V: TRBV10-1
J: TRBJ2-7
CDR3: CASSDGQAYEQYF

V: TRBV10-3
J: TRBJ2-1
CDR3: CAISGTSGGFPSYNEQFF

V: TRBV5-1
J: TRBJ2-1
CDR3: CASSPGDREINEQFF

V: TRBV3-1/TRBV3-2
J: TRBJ1-2
CDR3: CASSQPTGNYGYTF

V: TRBV18
J: TRBJ2-7
CDR3: CASSPTGVAEQYF

V: TRBV9
J: TRBJ2-3
CDR3: CASSYGGTSVGTQYF

V: TRBV6-2/TRBV6-3
J: TRBJ1-1
CDR3: CASSYGAGREAFF

V: TRBV6-5
J: TRBJ1-2
CDR3: CASSPGVGVYGYTF

V: TRBV19
J: TRBJ2-5
CDR3: CASSIGSGVWETQYF

V: TRBV5-6
J: TRBJ2-1
CDR3: CASSLGGLPAHEQFF

V: TRBV5-1
J: TRBJ2-4
CDR3: CASSFAGVLAKNIQYF

V: TRBV2
J: TRBJ1-5
CDR3: CATKIPGQPQHF

V: TRBV11-2
J: TRBJ2-1
CDR3: CASSLAGVGQGYNEQFF

V: TRBV5-4
J: TRBJ2-4
CDR3: CASSDDPRGKNIQYF

V: TRBV19
J: TRBJ1-6
CDR3: CASSIVAGGNSPLHF

V: TRBV25-1
J: TRBJ1-4
CDR3: CASGKGHTERGEKLFF

V: TRBV9
J: TRBJ2-3
CDR3: CASSLLGQSDTDTQYF

V: TRBV6-5
J: TRBJ1-6
CDR3: CASSSSRYNSPLHF

V: TRBV25-1
J: TRBJ2-5
CDR3: CASSESRTSGQETQYF

V: TRBV18
J: TRBJ2-2
CDR3: CASSPNRGPNTGELFF

V: TRBV4-2
J: TRBJ2-2
CDR3: CASSQDNTNTGELFF

V: TRBV9
J: TRBJ2-7
CDR3: CASSVLSGTVIYEQYF

V: TRBV5-1
J: TRBJ2-5
CDR3: CASRPTSVSGVEETQYF

V: TRBV3-1/TRBV3-2
J: TRBJ1-1
CDR3: CASSRQGNTEAFF

V: TRBV27
J: TRBJ2-7
CDR3: CASSLSYDRGYEQYF

V: TRBV5-5
J: TRBJ2-7
CDR3: CASSLARQGAYEQYF

V: TRBV24-1
J: TRBJ1-4
CDR3: CATSDYRAPTNEKLFF

V: TRBV30
J: TRBJ1-5
CDR3: CAWSQWRDLSNQPQHF

V: TRBV30
J: TRBJ1-1
CDR3: CAWGPGGSRGTEAFF

V: TRBV7-2
J: TRBJ2-1
CDR3: CASSLNTGNNEQFF

V: TRBV25-1
J: TRBJ2-3
CDR3: CASSESLRATDTQYF

V: TRBV7-9
J: TRBJ1-1
CDR3: CASSLARGGPPEAFF

V: TRBV14
J: TRBJ1-3
CDR3: CASSRQSGNTIYF

V: TRBV13
J: TRBJ1-1
CDR3: CASSPGQNTEAFF

V: TRBV15
J: TRBJ1-2
CDR3: CATSRELSYYGYTF

V: TRBV7-6
J: TRBJ2-1
CDR3: CASSLEAVNEQFF

V: TRBV2
J: TRBJ2-2
CDR3: CASSDDRPNTGELFF

V: TRBV7-9
J: TRBJ1-1
CDR3: CASSINRGGTEAFF

V: TRBV27
J: TRBJ2-3
CDR3: CASSLLGTGVTDTQYF